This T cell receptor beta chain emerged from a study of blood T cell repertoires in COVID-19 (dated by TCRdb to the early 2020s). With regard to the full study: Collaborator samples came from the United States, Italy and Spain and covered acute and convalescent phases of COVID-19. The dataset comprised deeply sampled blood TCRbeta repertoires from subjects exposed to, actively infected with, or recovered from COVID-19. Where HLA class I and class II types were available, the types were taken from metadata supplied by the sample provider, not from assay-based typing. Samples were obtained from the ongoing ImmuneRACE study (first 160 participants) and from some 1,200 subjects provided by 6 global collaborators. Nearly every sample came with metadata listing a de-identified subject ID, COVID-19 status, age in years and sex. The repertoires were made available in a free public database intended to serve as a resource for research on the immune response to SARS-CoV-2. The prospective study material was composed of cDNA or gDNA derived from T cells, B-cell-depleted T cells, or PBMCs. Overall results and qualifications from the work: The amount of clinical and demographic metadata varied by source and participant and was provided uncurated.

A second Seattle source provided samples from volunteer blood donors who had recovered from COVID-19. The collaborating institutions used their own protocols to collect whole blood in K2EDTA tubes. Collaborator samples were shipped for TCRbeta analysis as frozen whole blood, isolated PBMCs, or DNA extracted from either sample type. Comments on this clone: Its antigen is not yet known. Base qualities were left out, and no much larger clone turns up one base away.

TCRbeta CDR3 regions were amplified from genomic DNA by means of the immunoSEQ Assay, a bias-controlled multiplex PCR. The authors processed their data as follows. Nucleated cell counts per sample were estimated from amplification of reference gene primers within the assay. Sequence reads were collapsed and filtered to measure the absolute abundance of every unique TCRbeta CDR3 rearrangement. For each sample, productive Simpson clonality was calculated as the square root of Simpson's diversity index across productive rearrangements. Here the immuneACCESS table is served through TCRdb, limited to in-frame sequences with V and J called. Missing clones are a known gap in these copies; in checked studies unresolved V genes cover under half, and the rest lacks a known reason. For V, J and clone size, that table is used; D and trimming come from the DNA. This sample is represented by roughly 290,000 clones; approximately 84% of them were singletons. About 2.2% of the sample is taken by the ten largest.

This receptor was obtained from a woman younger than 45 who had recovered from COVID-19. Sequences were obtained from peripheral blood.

In nucleotide form, the sequence is TGTGCCAGCAGTTACGCGGCAGGGGCCCGGAACACTGAAGCTTTCTTT. Its product reads: CASSYAAGARNTEAFF. The chain uses TRBV6-6 and TRBJ1-1; the D region possibly corresponds to TRBD1 (6 bases align). Its CDR3 holds 16 amino acids, cysteine through phenylalanine. The sequence is cut down to CDR3 DNA, 48 bases in frame from base 1. The germline V gene (reference sequence) provides CDR1 MNHNY and CDR2 SVGAGI. V is pared back by 2 bases and J by 1 base, with 14 bases lying between the germline termini.